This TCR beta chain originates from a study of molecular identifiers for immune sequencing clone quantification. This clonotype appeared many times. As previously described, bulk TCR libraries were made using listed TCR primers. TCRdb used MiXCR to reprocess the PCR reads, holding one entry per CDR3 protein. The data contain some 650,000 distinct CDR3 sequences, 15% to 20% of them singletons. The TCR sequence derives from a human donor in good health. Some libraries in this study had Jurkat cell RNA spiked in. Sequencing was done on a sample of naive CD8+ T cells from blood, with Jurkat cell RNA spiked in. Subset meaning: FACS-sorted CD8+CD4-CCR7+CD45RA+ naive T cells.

CDR3 residues: CASSIDPSANIQYF. The CDR3 coding sequence is TGTGCCAGTAGTATAGATCCCTCTGCAAACATTCAGTACTTC. The rearrangement joins TRBV19 to TRBJ2-4; the D is unclear. The CDR3 sequence is 14 residues long. Germline values: CDR1 LNHDA, CDR2 SQIVND (reference sequence). V was shortened by 0 bases and J by 6 bases, with 9 bases between the two germline ends.